This TCR beta chain comes out of a study of response to subunit inactivated influenza vaccine. Study-wide points: There was a suggestion from the authors that each seasonal influenza vaccination recruits few new T cells.

Germline CDR1 LGHNA, CDR2 YNFKEQ. The CDR3 is made up of 14 amino acids. V lost 2 bases to trimming and J lost 6 bases, with 10 bases between them. TCRdb analysed the RT-PCR reads with MiXCR anew, one entry per CDR3 protein. This table holds approximately 300,000 distinct CDR3 sequences, 22% found once. A note on this clonotype: The antigen is undetermined.

This specimen was PBMCs from blood, taken less than 22 months after vaccination. The chain joins TRBV4-2 to TRBJ2-2; no clear D. The TCR sequence derives from a man aged 45-69 years who received an inactivated influenza vaccine. CDR3 coding DNA: TGTGCCAGCAGCCAATACTCGATAGCCGGGGAGCTGTTTTTT. This gives the protein CASSQYSIAGELFF.